The present TCR beta chain was sequenced within a study of blood T cell repertoires in COVID-19. Data came from immunoSEQ multiplex PCR; TCRdb stores just in-frame clones and leaves some out. This table holds about 240,000 clones, over 75% found once. With V trimmed by 3 bases and J by 7 bases, 9 bases remained unmatched. Germline V gene lookup returns CDR1 DFQATT and CDR2 SNEGSKA (reference sequence). This CDR3 is 16 amino acids long. The sequenced material came from peripheral blood. This sequence originates from a man aged 50 or older with COVID-19, enrolled during active disease. The chain is built from TRBV20-1 and TRBJ1-6; the match to TRBD1 covers 10 bases. DNA of the CDR3: TGCAGTGCTAGTGAGCGACAGGGGGCGCGGAATTCACCCCTCCACTTT. Its protein is CSASERQGARNSPLHF.